Following are 3 T cell receptor beta chains from one sample sequenced in a study of control samples from healthy donors and cancer patients. Generated by immunoSEQ multiplex PCR, the TCRdb table keeps only in-frame clones and is missing some. The data hold about 67,000 clones, with about 87% observed a single time. The sequenced sample was PBMCs. These receptors came from a woman between 50 and 59 years old with head and neck cancer.

The chain employs TRBV7-4 and TRBJ1-6, with D tentatively TRBD1 (5 bases). The V and J ends lost 4 bases and 4 bases respectively, with 14 bases between them. Germline V gene sequence: CDR1 SGHVT, CDR2 SQSDAQ. The CDR3 length is 16 residues. The CDR3 coding sequence is TGTGCCAGCAGCTCATCCGGGGACCTTTATAATTCACCCCTCCACTTT. Translation: CASSSSGDLYNSPLHF.

The rearrangement links TRBV27 to TRBJ1-6; D possibly corresponds to TRBD1 (6 bases). Germline V gene lookup returns CDR1 MNHEY and CDR2 SMNVEV (reference sequence). The CDR3 runs to 15 residues. V shed 7 bases and J shed 8 bases, with 18 bases lying between them. The CDR3 protein is CASIRTAGAYSPLHF. CDR3 coding DNA: TGTGCCAGCATTCGGACGGCGGGGGCCTATTCACCCCTCCACTTT.

The chain links TRBV4-2 to TRBJ2-3; maybe TRBD2 (6 bases). The CDR3 extends over 16 amino acids. Trimming cost V 1 base and J 5 bases, with 16 bases left between them. The germline V gene has CDR1 LGHNA and CDR2 YNFKEQ. CDR3 DNA sequence: TGTGCCAGCAGCCAAGGTCCCGGGACTCACGGAGATACGCAGTATTTT. Translation gives CASSQGPGTHGDTQYF.